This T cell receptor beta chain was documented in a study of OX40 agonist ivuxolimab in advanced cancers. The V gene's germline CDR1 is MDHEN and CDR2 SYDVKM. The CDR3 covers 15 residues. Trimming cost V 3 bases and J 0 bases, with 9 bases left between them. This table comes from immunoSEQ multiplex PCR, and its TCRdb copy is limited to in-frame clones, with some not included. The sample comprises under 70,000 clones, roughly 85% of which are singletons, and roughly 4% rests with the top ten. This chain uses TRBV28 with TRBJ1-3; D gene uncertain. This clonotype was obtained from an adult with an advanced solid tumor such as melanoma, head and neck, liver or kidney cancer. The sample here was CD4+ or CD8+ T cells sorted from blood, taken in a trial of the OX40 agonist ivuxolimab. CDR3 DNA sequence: TGTGCCAGCAGTTTGCCAGGCGTCTCTGGAAACACCATATATTTT. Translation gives CASSLPGVSGNTIYF.